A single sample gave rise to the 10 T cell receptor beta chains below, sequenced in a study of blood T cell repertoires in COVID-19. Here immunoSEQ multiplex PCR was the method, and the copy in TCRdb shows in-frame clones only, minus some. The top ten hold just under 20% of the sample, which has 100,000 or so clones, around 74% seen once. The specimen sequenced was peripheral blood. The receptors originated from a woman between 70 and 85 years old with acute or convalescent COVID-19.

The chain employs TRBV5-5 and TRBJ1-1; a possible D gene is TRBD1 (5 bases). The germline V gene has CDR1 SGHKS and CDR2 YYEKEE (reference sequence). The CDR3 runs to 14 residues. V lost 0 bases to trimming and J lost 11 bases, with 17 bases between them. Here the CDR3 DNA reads TGTGCCAGCAGCTTGGGAGTGGTCCGGGGGGAGGCTTTCTTT. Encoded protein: CASSLGVVRGEAFF.

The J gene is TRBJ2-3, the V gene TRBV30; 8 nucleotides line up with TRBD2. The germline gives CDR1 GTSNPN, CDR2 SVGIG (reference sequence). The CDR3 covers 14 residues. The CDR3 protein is CAGRGGSSTDTQYF. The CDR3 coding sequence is TGTGCTGGTCGGGGGGGTTCTAGCACAGATACGCAGTATTTT.

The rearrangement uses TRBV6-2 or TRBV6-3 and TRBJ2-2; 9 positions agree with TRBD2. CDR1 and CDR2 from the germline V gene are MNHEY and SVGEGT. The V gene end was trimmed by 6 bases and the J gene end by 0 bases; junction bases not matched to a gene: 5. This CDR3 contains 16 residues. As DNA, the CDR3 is TGTGCCAGCAGCCCTAGCGGGACGGCGAACACCGGGGAGCTGTTTTTT. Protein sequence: CASSPSGTANTGELFF.

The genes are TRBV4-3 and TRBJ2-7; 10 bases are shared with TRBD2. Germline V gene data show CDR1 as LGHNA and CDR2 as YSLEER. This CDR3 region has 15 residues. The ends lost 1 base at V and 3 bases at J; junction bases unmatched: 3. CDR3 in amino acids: CASSQASGGRYEQYF. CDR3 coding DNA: TGCGCCAGCAGCCAAGCTAGCGGGGGCCGCTACGAGCAGTACTTC.

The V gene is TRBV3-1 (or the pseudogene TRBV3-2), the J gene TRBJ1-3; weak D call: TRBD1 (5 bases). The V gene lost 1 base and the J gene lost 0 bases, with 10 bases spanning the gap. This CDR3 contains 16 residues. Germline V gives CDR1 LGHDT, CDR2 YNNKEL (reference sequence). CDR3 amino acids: CASSQAGRDSGNTIYF. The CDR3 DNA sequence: TGTGCCAGCAGCCAAGCTGGCAGGGACTCTGGAAACACCATATATTTT.

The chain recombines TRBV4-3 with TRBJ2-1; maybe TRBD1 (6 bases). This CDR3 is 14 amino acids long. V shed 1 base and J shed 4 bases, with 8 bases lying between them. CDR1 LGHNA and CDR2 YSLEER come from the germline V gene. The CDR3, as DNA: TGCGCCAGCAGCCAAGCAGGGGTTTACAATGAGCAGTTCTTC. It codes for CASSQAGVYNEQFF.

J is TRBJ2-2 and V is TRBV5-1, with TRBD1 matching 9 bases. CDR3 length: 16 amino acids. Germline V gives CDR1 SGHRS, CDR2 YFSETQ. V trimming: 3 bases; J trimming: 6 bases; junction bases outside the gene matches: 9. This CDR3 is CASSSQGQGFSGELFF. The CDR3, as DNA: TGCGCCAGCAGCTCACAGGGACAGGGTTTTTCCGGGGAGCTGTTTTTT.

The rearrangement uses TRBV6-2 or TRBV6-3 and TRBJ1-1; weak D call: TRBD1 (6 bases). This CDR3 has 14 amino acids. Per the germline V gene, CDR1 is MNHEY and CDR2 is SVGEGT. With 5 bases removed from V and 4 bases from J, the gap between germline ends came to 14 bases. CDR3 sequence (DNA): TGTGCCAGCAGTAAAGGGGGTAAGAGCACTGAAGCTTTCTTT. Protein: CASSKGGKSTEAFF.

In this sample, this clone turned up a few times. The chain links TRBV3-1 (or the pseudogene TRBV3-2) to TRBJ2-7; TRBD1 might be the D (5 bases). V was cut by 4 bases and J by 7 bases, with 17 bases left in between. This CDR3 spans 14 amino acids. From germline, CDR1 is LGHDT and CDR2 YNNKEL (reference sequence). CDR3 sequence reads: CASSLTGDKGEQYF. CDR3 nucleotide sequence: TGTGCCAGCAGCCTCACAGGAGACAAGGGGGAGCAGTACTTC.

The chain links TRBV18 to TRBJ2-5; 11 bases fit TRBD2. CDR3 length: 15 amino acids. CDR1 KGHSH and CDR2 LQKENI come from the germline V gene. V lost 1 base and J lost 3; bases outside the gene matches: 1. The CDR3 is CASSPLLAGEETQYF. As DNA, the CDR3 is TGTGCCAGCTCACCACTACTAGCGGGGGAAGAGACCCAGTACTTC.